A single sample gave rise to the 28 T cell receptor beta chains below, sequenced in a study of OX40 agonist ivuxolimab in advanced cancers. Library method: the immunoSEQ multiplex PCR assay. Entries here come from immuneACCESS through TCRdb and include only in-frame sequences with V and J called. Some clones fail to appear in such tables; in the studies checked, an unresolved V gene covers under half of the shortfall, and the cause of the remainder is unknown. The sample table records approximately 82,000 clones; 75% to 90% of these occur just once. 2.4% of the sample is held by the ten biggest clonotypes. This material consisted of CD4+ or CD8+ T cells sorted from blood, taken in a trial of the OX40 agonist ivuxolimab. The receptors come from an adult with an advanced solid tumor such as melanoma, head and neck, liver or kidney cancer.

This chain links TRBV2 with TRBJ2-3; the match to TRBD1 covers 8 bases. This CDR3 region has 15 residues. V shed 5 bases and J 4 bases; nucleotides not matched to a gene: 8. Germline CDR1 SNHLY, CDR2 FYNNEI. The CDR3 here is CASSSQGGRADTQYF. For the CDR3, the DNA is TGTGCCAGCAGTTCACAGGGGGGTAGGGCAGATACGCAGTATTTT.

The genes are TRBV11-2 and TRBJ1-2; 10 nucleotides align to TRBD1. J was trimmed by 4 bases and V by 5 bases; bases with no gene match: 7. Looked up from germline, CDR1 is SGHAT and CDR2 is FQNNGV. The CDR3 contains 15 residues. As DNA, the CDR3 is TGTGCCAGCAGCCCCAGGGACAGGGGAGGCTATGGCTACACCTTC. It is translated as CASSPRDRGGYGYTF.

The chain joins TRBV7-8 to TRBJ1-1; perhaps TRBD1 as D (5 bases). This CDR3 is 14 amino acids long. V lost 5 bases and J 5 bases, leaving 15 bases between the germline ends. Germline V gene data show CDR1 as SGHVS and CDR2 as FQNEAQ. The CDR3 DNA reads TGTGCCAGCAGCCTGACACTGGGGGAAACTGAAGCTTTCTTT. It encodes CASSLTLGETEAFF.

The V call is TRBV4-3, the J call TRBJ2-7, with a weak D call TRBD2 (7 bases). Looked up from germline, CDR1 is LGHNA and CDR2 is YSLEER. The CDR3 has 16 amino acids. Trimming cost V 0 bases and J 5 bases, with 17 bases left between them. The CDR3 here is CASSQDFFGGLNEQYF. The CDR3, as DNA: TGCGCCAGCAGCCAAGACTTTTTCGGGGGGCTAAACGAGCAGTACTTC.

This chain uses TRBV5-8 with TRBJ1-3; D perhaps matches TRBD1 (6 bases). The germline V and J ends were trimmed by 4 bases and 3 bases, with 11 bases remaining between them. This CDR3 is built from 14 residues. The germline V gene encodes CDR1 SGHTS and CDR2 YDEGEE. The CDR3 here is CASSHGTSGNTIYF. CDR3 bases: TGTGCCAGCAGCCACGGGACAAGTGGAAACACCATATATTTT.

V is TRBV27 and J is TRBJ1-2; TRBD1 matches at 9 bases. CDR1 and CDR2 from the germline V gene are MNHEY and SMNVEV (reference sequence). This CDR3 is built from 15 residues. V lost 5 bases, J lost 3 bases, and 7 bases stayed unmatched. The CDR3 DNA follows: TGTGCCAGCAGTCCCTCGACAGGGGGGTACTATGGCTACACCTTC. Encoded protein: CASSPSTGGYYGYTF.

The rearrangement joins TRBV30 to TRBJ1-6; D gene uncertain. The CDR3 is made up of 13 amino acids. V dropped 0 bases and J dropped 4 bases, with 4 bases sitting between them. Germline CDR1 is GTSNPN and CDR2 is SVGIG (reference sequence). In DNA form, the CDR3 reads TGTGCCTGGAGTGTGGGGTATAATTCACCCCTCCACTTT. As protein: CAWSVGYNSPLHF.

V is TRBV28 and J is TRBJ1-2, with 7 bases matching TRBD1. CDR1 is MDHEN, CDR2 SYDVKM, per germline. There are 14 residues in the CDR3. V dropped 6 bases and J dropped 3; count of bases not matched to a gene: 7. CDR3: CASRSTGDHYGYTF. CDR3 bases: TGTGCCAGCAGGTCAACAGGGGACCACTATGGCTACACCTTC.

This clone appeared once. The V gene is TRBV9, the J gene TRBJ2-3, with 8 nucleotides matching TRBD2. The V gene end was trimmed by 4 bases and the J gene end by 5 bases; junction bases not matched to a gene: 6. CDR3 size: 14 residues. The germline CDR1 and CDR2 sequences are SGDLS and YYNGEE. The chain's CDR3 is CASSLGTSGDTQYF. The CDR3 region has the DNA TGTGCCAGCAGCCTGGGGACTAGTGGAGATACGCAGTATTTT.

The chain combines TRBV10-3 with TRBJ2-2; maybe TRBD2 (6 bases). CDR3 length equals 16 residues. Between the trimmed V and J ends, which lost 0 bases and 1 base, there was a span of 9 bases. CDR1 and CDR2 (germline): ENHRY, SYGVKD. CDR3 sequence: CAISESGLMNTGELFF. CDR3 sequence (DNA): TGTGCCATCAGTGAGTCGGGACTGATGAACACCGGGGAGCTGTTTTTT.

The CDR3 sequence: CVSTVGNQPQHF. The CDR3 region has the DNA TGTGTGTCAACAGTTGGCAATCAGCCCCAGCATTTT. The chain couples TRBV28 to TRBJ1-5; D is undetermined. This CDR3 contains 12 residues. CDR1 and CDR2 from the germline V gene are MDHEN and SYDVKM.

V is TRBV7-2 and J is TRBJ1-2, with D hard to call. The V and J ends lost 1 base and 6 bases respectively, with 15 bases between them. Germline loops: CDR1 SGHTA, CDR2 FQGNSA. CDR3 length equals 15 residues. The CDR3 region has the DNA TGTGCCAGCAGCTTAGGGGCCCAAGACTCTAATGGCTACACCTTC. It codes for CASSLGAQDSNGYTF.

J is TRBJ1-2 and V is TRBV6-5; 8 bases agree with TRBD1. This CDR3 is 14 amino acids long. Germline V lookup: CDR1 MNHEY, CDR2 SVGAGI. After removal of 6 bases from V and 8 bases from J, the junction contained 11 bases not matched to a gene. The CDR3: CASRSGGAVRGYTF. As DNA, the CDR3 is TGTGCCAGCAGATCAGGGGGCGCGGTACGAGGCTACACCTTC.

CDR3 loop: CSVGQGQANYGYTF. CDR3 bases: TGCAGCGTTGGACAGGGTCAGGCTAACTATGGCTACACCTTC. This chain uses TRBV29-1 with TRBJ1-2; 7 bases match TRBD1. Trimming took 4 bases from V and 0 from J; bases not matched to a gene: 5. The CDR3 is made up of 14 amino acids. CDR1 SQVTM and CDR2 ANQGSEA come from the germline V gene.

This clone came up a few times. The chain uses TRBV5-4 and TRBJ2-1; 9 bases map to TRBD1. V gave up 10 bases and J gave up 5 bases; unmatched junction bases: 7. CDR3 length: 13 amino acids. CDR1 SGHNT and CDR2 YYREEE come from the germline V gene (reference sequence). CDR3 sequence: CASVGTGNNEQFF. CDR3 in DNA: TGTGCCTCCGTGGGGACAGGGAACAATGAGCAGTTCTTC.

This clone was seen a single time. The chain joins TRBV7-2 to TRBJ2-5; D is unresolved. Trimming cost V 1 base and J 4 bases, with 10 bases left between them. Germline V gene data show CDR1 as SGHTA and CDR2 as FQGNSA. This CDR3 spans 14 amino acids. CDR3: CASSLGVDGETQYF. As DNA, the CDR3 is TGTGCCAGCAGCTTAGGAGTTGATGGAGAGACCCAGTACTTC. The full variable domain, its missing parts supplied by reference TRBV7-2 and TRBJ2-5, is GAGVSQSPSNKVTEKGKDVELRCDPISGHTALYWYRQSLGQGLEFLIYFQGNSAPDKSGLPSDRFSAERTGGSVSTLTIQRTQQEDSAVYLCASSLGVDGETQYFGPGTRLLVL.

The chain is built from TRBV5-1 and TRBJ2-5; 8 bases fit TRBD1. The CDR3 spans 14 residues. The V gene's germline CDR1 is SGHRS and CDR2 YFSETQ. V was clipped by 4 bases and J by 1 base; unmatched bases: 3. CDR3 nucleotide sequence: TGCGCCAGCAGCCCAGGGGGCGTCCAAGAGACCCAGTACTTC. Its protein is CASSPGGVQETQYF.

The chain combines TRBV6-5 with TRBJ1-5; D is perhaps TRBD1 (6 bases). The CDR3 spans 14 residues. V lost 0 bases and J 5 bases, leaving 8 bases between the germline ends. CDR1 and CDR2 (germline): MNHEY, SVGAGI. The CDR3 reads CASSYSGGHQPQHF. The CDR3 DNA reads TGTGCCAGCAGTTACTCAGGGGGGCATCAGCCCCAGCATTTT.

This rearrangement joins TRBV6-5 to TRBJ2-7, with TRBD2 as a possible D gene (5 bases). Trimming left V 2 bases short and J 3 bases short, with 8 bases between. The germline CDR1 and CDR2 sequences are MNHEY and SVGAGI. The CDR3 has 13 residues. CDR3 in amino acids: CASSYREGYEQYF. The CDR3 coding sequence is TGTGCCAGCAGTTACCGGGAAGGCTACGAGCAGTACTTC.

The chain combines TRBV4-2 with TRBJ2-7, with D unresolved. Per germline, CDR1 LGHNA and CDR2 YNFKEQ. Trimming cost V 4 bases and J 2 bases, with 12 bases left between them. This CDR3 has 14 residues. This CDR3 reads CASSRDMLTYEQYF. DNA of the CDR3: TGTGCCAGCAGCCGAGACATGTTAACCTACGAGCAGTACTTC.

The chain couples TRBV10-3 to TRBJ2-1, with 10 bases fitting TRBD2. CDR1 and CDR2 (germline): ENHRY, SYGVKD. With V trimmed by 6 bases and J by 7 bases, 9 bases remained unmatched. The CDR3 spans 15 residues. For the CDR3, the DNA is TGTGCCATCAGCATAGCGGGGGGCTTGGGAAATGAGCAGTTCTTC. It yields the protein CAISIAGGLGNEQFF.

This chain joins TRBV7-9 and TRBJ2-1, with D possibly TRBD2 on 7 matching bases. This CDR3 comprises 16 residues. V was cut by 2 bases and J by 3 bases, with 14 bases left in between. CDR1 is SEHNR and CDR2 is FQNEAQ in the germline V gene (reference sequence). CDR3 bases: TGTGCCAGCAGCTTACGGTCGGGGGGCGTCTACAATGAGCAGTTCTTC. Residues: CASSLRSGGVYNEQFF.

V is TRBV11-2 and J is TRBJ2-1, with a possible D match to TRBD1 (5 bases). Germline V gene data show CDR1 as SGHAT and CDR2 as FQNNGV. V was shortened by 2 bases and J by 7 bases, with 21 bases between the two germline ends. This CDR3 has 17 residues. CDR3 DNA sequence: TGTGCCAGCAGCTTAAAAAAGTTGGGGCGAAGAGATAATGAGCAGTTCTTC. It encodes CASSLKKLGRRDNEQFF.

In DNA, the CDR3 is TGTGCCAGCTCACCATCCGGGACTAGCGCCTCTGGTGAGCAGTTCTTC. This encodes CASSPSGTSASGEQFF. The chain is built from TRBV18 and TRBJ2-1; 10 positions match TRBD2. With 2 bases clipped from V and 9 bases from J, the junction kept 10 bases outside the gene matches. Germline CDR1 is KGHSH and CDR2 is LQKENI. This CDR3 contains 16 residues.

The chain links TRBV29-1 to TRBJ1-1; a possible D gene is TRBD1 (6 bases). The CDR3 has 15 residues. CDR1 is SQVTM, CDR2 ANQGSEA, per germline. With 0 bases removed from V and 1 base from J, the gap between germline ends came to 12 bases. DNA for the CDR3: TGCAGCGTTGAAGATCAGGGGCGCGGGAACACTGAAGCTTTCTTT. Protein product: CSVEDQGRGNTEAFF.

At least ten counts were recorded for this clone. This chain uses TRBV29-1 with TRBJ2-1; possible D gene TRBD1, 6 bases. The CDR3 is 15 amino acids. Germline CDR1 and CDR2: SQVTM and ANQGSEA. With 3 bases removed from V and 5 bases from J, the gap between germline ends came to 17 bases. Written as DNA, the CDR3 is TGCAGCGTTGACCGGACAGACGCGCTCGACAATGAGCAGTTCTTC. Protein sequence: CSVDRTDALDNEQFF.

J is TRBJ2-7 and V is TRBV6-6; either TRBD1 or TRBD2 may fit D (6 bases each). The V end lost 2 bases, the J end lost 4 bases, and 15 bases lay between the germline ends. Germline CDR1 and CDR2: MNHNY and SVGAGI (reference sequence). The CDR3 extends over 15 amino acids. DNA for the CDR3: TGTGCCAGCAGTTACGCGGCCGGGGGCCTATACGAGCAGTACTTC. Translated: CASSYAAGGLYEQYF.

The rearrangement joins TRBV4-3 to TRBJ2-5; D is perhaps TRBD1 (6 bases). V was trimmed by 0 bases and J by 6 bases, leaving 17 bases between them. The CDR3 contains 16 residues. CDR1 LGHNA and CDR2 YSLEER come from the germline V gene. In nucleotides, the CDR3 is TGCGCCAGCAGCCAAGACCCGCTCACAGGGATTCAGACCCAGTACTTC. It translates to CASSQDPLTGIQTQYF.